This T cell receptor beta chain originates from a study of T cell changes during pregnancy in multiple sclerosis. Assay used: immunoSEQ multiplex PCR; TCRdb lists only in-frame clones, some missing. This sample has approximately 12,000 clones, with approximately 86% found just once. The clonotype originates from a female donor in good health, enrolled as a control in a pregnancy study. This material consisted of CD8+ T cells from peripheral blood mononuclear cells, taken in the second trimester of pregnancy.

CDR3 in amino acids: CASSSPGEQYF. CDR3 coding DNA: TGTGCCAGCAGTTCCCCGGGCGAGCAGTACTTC. The V gene is TRBV27, the J gene TRBJ2-7; no definite D call. The CDR3 spans 11 residues. The V and J ends lost 4 bases and 6 bases respectively, with 7 bases between them. Germline V CDR1 and CDR2: MNHEY, SMNVEV (reference sequence).